This is a list of T cell receptor beta chains from one sample in a study of blood T cell repertoires in COVID-19. Sequencing was performed with immunoSEQ multiplex PCR; in TCRdb, only in-frame clones are kept and a portion is missing. The table shows about 74,000 clones, with around 82% occurring only once. Sequenced: peripheral blood. All receptors derive from a man aged 50 or older with active COVID-19. CDR3s include the opening cysteine and the closing phenylalanine or tryptophan. The D gene is left open where the match is weak. The size entry is marked missing in some rows and otherwise reads once, few, many or a size class.

V gene	clone size	D gene	J gene	CDR3 protein	CDR3 DNA
TRBV4-1	medium-sized	NA	TRBJ1-6	CASSQVPGPESPLHF	TGCGCCAGCAGCCAAGTACCAGGCCCCGAGTCACCCCTCCACTTT
TRBV30	NA	NA	TRBJ2-1	CAWRSDSLSYNEQFF	TGTGCCTGGAGGAGTGACAGTCTCTCCTACAATGAGCAGTTCTTC
TRBV4-1	NA	TRBD2	TRBJ2-7	CASSQRLAGGIYEQYF	TGCGCCAGCAGCCAAAGACTAGCGGGGGGCATCTACGAGCAGTACTTC
TRBV11-2	few	NA	TRBJ2-7	CASSLYRDYEQYF	TGTGCCAGCAGCTTATACAGGGACTACGAGCAGTACTTC
TRBV7-2	NA	NA	TRBJ2-2	CASSFAGSNTGELFF	TGTGCCAGCAGCTTCGCGGGTTCGAACACCGGGGAGCTGTTTTTT
TRBV11-2	NA	TRBD1	TRBJ1-2	CASSSARTGGNGYTF	TGTGCCAGCAGCTCCGCACGGACAGGGGGAAATGGCTACACCTTC
TRBV5-8	NA	NA	TRBJ1-2	CASSLGQLAMSYTF	TGTGCCAGCAGCCTCGGACAGCTAGCTATGAGCTACACCTTC
TRBV4-3	NA	NA	TRBJ2-3	CASSQEPGSTDTQYF	TGCGCCAGCAGCCAAGAGCCGGGGAGCACAGATACGCAGTATTTT
TRBV30	NA	NA	TRBJ2-4	CAWSLGSANIQYF	TGTGCCTGGAGTCTAGGGAGCGCAAACATTCAGTACTTC
TRBV12-3/TRBV12-4	NA	TRBD1	TRBJ1-2	CATGTGKGYTF	TGTGCCACCGGGACAGGGAAAGGCTACACCTTC
TRBV15	NA	TRBD1	TRBJ1-1	CATGNRGLNTEAFF	TGTGCCACCGGAAACAGGGGGCTGAACACTGAAGCTTTCTTT
TRBV5-8	NA	TRBD2	TRBJ2-5	CASSPPLAPQETQYF	TGTGCCAGCAGCCCCCCACTAGCGCCCCAAGAGACCCAGTACTTC
TRBV6-6	NA	TRBD1	TRBJ1-1	CASSYRQGAVEAFF	TGTGCCAGCAGTTACCGACAGGGGGCGGTTGAAGCTTTCTTT
TRBV9	NA	TRBD1	TRBJ2-2	CASRGDSDTGELFF	TGTGCCAGCAGGGGGGACAGCGACACCGGGGAGCTGTTTTTT
TRBV21-1	NA	NA	TRBJ2-5	CASRNVCAGRETQYF	TGTGCCAGCAGGAACGTCTGCGCAGGGAGGGAGACCCAGTACTTC
TRBV2	NA	TRBD2	TRBJ2-5	CASRGQTSGQETQYF	TGTGCCAGCAGGGGCCAGACTAGCGGACAAGAGACCCAGTACTTC
TRBV10-3	NA	NA	TRBJ1-1	CAISEWGGSEAFF	TGTGCCATCAGTGAGTGGGGAGGCTCTGAAGCTTTCTTT
TRBV2	NA	NA	TRBJ1-1	CASSQGTEAFF	TGTGCCAGCAGTCAGGGGACTGAAGCTTTCTTT
TRBV19	NA	TRBD1	TRBJ1-1	CASWDRVNTEAFF	TGTGCCAGCTGGGACAGGGTGAACACTGAAGCTTTCTTT
TRBV5-1	NA	TRBD2	TRBJ2-1	CASSLGLAGGTYNEQFF	TGCGCCAGCAGCTTGGGACTAGCGGGAGGGACCTACAATGAGCAGTTCTTC
TRBV4-2	NA	NA	TRBJ1-4	CASSHPPGRTNEKLFF	TGTGCCAGCAGCCACCCCCCGGGAAGGACTAATGAAAAACTGTTTTTT
TRBV3-1/TRBV3-2	once	TRBD1	TRBJ1-5	CASSQDSGTGVRYRSNQPQHF	TGTGCCAGCAGCCAAGATTCCGGGACAGGGGTCAGGTATCGGAGCAATCAGCCCCAGCATTTT
TRBV11-3	NA	TRBD1	TRBJ2-2	CASSHRGQGGTGELFF	TGTGCCAGCAGTCATCGTGGACAGGGGGGCACCGGGGAGCTGTTTTTT
TRBV7-2	NA	TRBD1	TRBJ2-1	CASSWTGSPSYNEQFF	TGTGCCAGCAGCTGGACAGGGAGCCCTTCCTACAATGAGCAGTTCTTC
TRBV19	NA	NA	TRBJ1-5	CASSTGNQPQHF	TGTGCCAGTAGTACAGGGAATCAGCCCCAGCATTTT
TRBV6-2/TRBV6-3	few	NA	TRBJ1-1	CASSLLENTEAFF	TGTGCCAGCAGTCTATTAGAGAACACTGAAGCTTTCTTT
TRBV27	NA	TRBD1	TRBJ2-2	CASSLTPGQGITGELFF	TGTGCCAGCAGCCTTACTCCGGGACAGGGGATCACCGGGGAGCTGTTTTTT
TRBV18	NA	NA	TRBJ2-7	CASSPGQLYEQYF	TGTGCCAGCTCACCCGGACAGTTATACGAGCAGTACTTC
TRBV29-1	few	NA	TRBJ2-7	CSVGGTYEQYF	TGCAGCGTTGGCGGGACCTACGAGCAGTACTTC
TRBV18	NA	TRBD2	TRBJ2-2	CASSLAGSTGELFF	TGTGCCAGCTCACTAGCGGGAAGTACCGGGGAGCTGTTTTTT
TRBV3-1/TRBV3-2	NA	NA	TRBJ1-4	CASSQSLTALATNEKLFF	TGTGCCAGCAGCCAAAGTTTGACAGCCCTCGCAACTAATGAAAAACTGTTTTTT
TRBV5-1	many	NA	TRBJ2-7	CASSFVQGITYEQYF	TGCGCCAGCAGCTTTGTCCAGGGTATCACCTACGAGCAGTACTTC
TRBV5-4	NA	TRBD1	TRBJ2-2	CASRNSLRQGTGELFF	TGTGCCAGCAGGAACTCCCTCCGACAGGGCACCGGGGAGCTGTTTTTT
TRBV12-5	NA	NA	TRBJ1-1	CASGLPAGEAFF	TGTGCTAGTGGTTTGCCAGCGGGTGAAGCTTTCTTT
TRBV5-1	NA	TRBD2	TRBJ2-1	CASSSRTSGRAHNEQFF	TGCGCCAGCAGCTCTAGGACTAGCGGGAGGGCCCACAATGAGCAGTTCTTC
TRBV3-1/TRBV3-2	NA	NA	TRBJ1-6	CASSQGGNSPLHF	TGTGCCAGCAGCCAAGGGGGCAATTCACCCCTCCACTTT
TRBV29-1	NA	TRBD1	TRBJ1-6	CSAQGTGDSPLHF	TGCAGCGCCCAAGGGACAGGGGACTCACCCCTCCACTTT
TRBV2	NA	TRBD1	TRBJ2-7	CASRDRTYEQYF	TGTGCCAGCAGGGACAGGACCTACGAGCAGTACTTC
TRBV27	few	TRBD2	TRBJ2-7	CASSSPSGGTYEQYF	TGTGCCAGCAGTTCCCCCAGCGGGGGAACCTACGAGCAGTACTTC
TRBV6-5	few	NA	TRBJ2-7	CASTQGHEQYF	TGTGCCAGCACACAGGGCCACGAGCAGTACTTC
TRBV5-6	NA	NA	TRBJ2-3	CASSPKNWRDTQYF	TGTGCCAGCAGCCCGAAGAATTGGAGAGATACGCAGTATTTT
TRBV6-2/TRBV6-3	once	NA	TRBJ2-1	CASSALGGVNEQFF	TGTGCCAGCAGTGCCCTGGGTGGAGTTAATGAGCAGTTCTTC
TRBV5-1	NA	NA	TRBJ2-3	CASSFYRGSTDTQYF	TGCGCCAGCAGCTTTTACCGGGGAAGCACAGATACGCAGTATTTT
TRBV18	NA	NA	TRBJ2-7	CASSPGGTYEQYF	TGTGCCAGCTCACCGGGCGGGACCTACGAGCAGTACTTC
TRBV19	NA	NA	TRBJ1-1	CASSRNTEAFF	TGTGCCTCCTCGCGGAACACTGAAGCTTTCTTT
TRBV27	NA	NA	TRBJ2-7	CASSRPSSYEQYF	TGTGCCAGCAGCCGCCCGAGCTCCTACGAGCAGTACTTC
TRBV12-3/TRBV12-4	NA	NA	TRBJ1-2	CASRGGGDYGYTF	TGTGCCAGCAGGGGAGGGGGGGATTATGGCTACACCTTC
TRBV21-1	NA	NA	TRBJ1-2	CASSKMGSGNYYGYTF	TGTGCCAGCAGCAAAATGGGCTCGGGGAATTACTATGGCTACACCTTC
TRBV19	NA	NA	TRBJ2-4	CASSIQGGTKNIQYF	TGTGCCAGTAGTATACAGGGTGGGACCAAAAACATTCAGTACTTC
TRBV7-8	NA	TRBD2	TRBJ2-1	CASSGQRGSSYNEQFF	TGTGCCAGCAGCGGGCAGCGGGGGAGCTCCTACAATGAGCAGTTCTTC
TRBV15	NA	TRBD1	TRBJ2-2	CATSRDRGRGHTGELFF	TGTGCCACCAGCAGAGATAGGGGCAGGGGGCACACCGGGGAGCTGTTTTTT
TRBV6-1	NA	NA	TRBJ1-5	CASSARRQYSNQPQHF	TGTGCCAGCAGTGCGCGTCGACAGTATAGCAATCAGCCCCAGCATTTT
TRBV6-6	once	TRBD2	TRBJ2-1	CASSRTSGVYNEQFF	TGTGCCAGCAGCCGGACTAGCGGGGTGTACAATGAGCAGTTCTTC